This passage covers 22 T cell receptor beta chains from one sample sequenced in a study of CD4+ T cells in melanoma. TCRdb's table, derived via immunoSEQ multiplex PCR, lists solely in-frame clones and lacks some. The table records 140,000 or so clones, around 90% of them present only once. The receptors derive from a human donor with melanoma.

V is TRBV30 and J is TRBJ1-1; D is possibly TRBD1 (6 bases). The CDR3 is made up of 17 amino acids. Germline assignment: CDR1 GTSNPN and CDR2 SVGIG (reference sequence). V lost 0 bases, J lost 1 base, and 18 bases lay in between. CDR3 sequence: CAWSVVWGQGRNTEAFF. CDR3 nucleotides: TGTGCCTGGAGTGTGGTTTGGGGGCAGGGGCGGAACACTGAAGCTTTCTTT.

J is TRBJ1-1 and V is TRBV5-1, with 7 bases matching TRBD1. Germline-derived CDR1 and CDR2 are SGHRS and YFSETQ. After removal of 2 bases from V and 0 bases from J, the junction contained 13 bases not matched to a gene. The CDR3 has 18 amino acids. This CDR3 is CASSLGFHRGGMNTEAFF. The CDR3 nucleotides read TGCGCCAGCAGCTTAGGCTTTCACAGGGGAGGGATGAACACTGAAGCTTTCTTT.

In regard to this clone: Other DNA sequences in the sample encode the same CDR3. This chain links TRBV13 with TRBJ2-5, with 7 nucleotides matching TRBD1. Trimming at V came to 6 bases and at J to 4 bases, leaving 5 bases not matched to a gene. Germline V CDR1 and CDR2: PRHDT, FYEKMQ (reference sequence). This CDR3 is 13 amino acids long. Written as DNA, the CDR3 is TGTGCCAGCAGTCCGGACAGGAGAGAGACCCAGTACTTC. It translates to CASSPDRRETQYF.

The genes are TRBV18 and TRBJ2-3; D unresolved. Germline V CDR1 and CDR2: KGHSH, LQKENI. V lost 6 bases and J lost 6, with 10 bases in between. The CDR3 consists of 12 residues. The CDR3 DNA reads TGTGCCAGCTCTCCTACTTTCGATACGCAGTATTTT. This translates into CASSPTFDTQYF.

The J gene is TRBJ1-2, the V gene TRBV14; 8 bases fit TRBD1. CDR3 length: 17 residues. Germline trimming cut 4 bases from V and 7 bases from J; bases unmatched to any gene: 17. CDR1 and CDR2 from the germline V gene are SGHDN and FVKESK. CDR3 protein: CASSPYAGQVEVGGYTF. CDR3 DNA sequence: TGTGCCAGCAGCCCCTATGCGGGACAGGTGGAAGTGGGTGGCTACACCTTC.

This chain links TRBV6-5 with TRBJ2-1; D is ambiguous. V was shortened by 5 bases and J by 0 bases, with 11 bases between the two germline ends. Per the germline V gene, CDR1 is MNHEY and CDR2 is SVGAGI. The CDR3 consists of 15 residues. CDR3 sequence (DNA): TGTGCCAGCAGTCGAATAGCTGGCTCCTACAATGAGCAGTTCTTC. This gives the protein CASSRIAGSYNEQFF.

The chain is built from TRBV6-5 and TRBJ2-1; D call uncertain. CDR3 length: 15 amino acids. Looked up from germline, CDR1 is MNHEY and CDR2 is SVGAGI. V lost 2 bases, J lost 2 bases, and 10 bases lay in between. The CDR3 reads CASSYGYGAYNEQFF. DNA for the CDR3: TGTGCCAGCAGTTACGGGTACGGAGCCTACAATGAGCAGTTCTTC.

The DNA of the CDR3 is TGTGCCAGCATCGGCTTCGATCTACAGGGCACAGATACGCAGTATTTT. The encoded protein is CASIGFDLQGTDTQYF. The V and J genes are TRBV2 and TRBJ2-3; D is perhaps TRBD1 (5 bases). Germline values: CDR1 SNHLY, CDR2 FYNNEI. The germline V and J ends were trimmed by 7 bases and 1 base, with 18 bases remaining between them. This CDR3 comprises 16 residues. Using reference TRBV2 and TRBJ2-3 for the parts outside the CDR3, the full variable domain is EPEVTQTPSHQVTQMGQEVILRCVPISNHLYFYWYRQILGQKVEFLVSFYNNEISEKSEIFDDQFSVERPDGSNFTLKIRSTKLEDSAMYFCASIGFDLQGTDTQYFGPGTRLTVL.

DNA of the CDR3: TGTGCCAGCTCGGCCGGCGACGGGAACACTGAAGCTTTCTTT. This gives the protein CASSAGDGNTEAFF. The chain has TRBV18 and TRBJ1-1; no clear D gene. The CDR3 loop spans 14 amino acids. Looked up from germline, CDR1 is KGHSH and CDR2 is LQKENI. V dropped 6 bases and J dropped 1 base, with 12 bases sitting between them.

This clone appeared a single time. CDR3 sequence: CASSSLQGPKIQQFF. The CDR3 nucleotides are TGCGCCAGCAGCTCGCTGCAGGGTCCCAAAATCCAGCAGTTCTTC. V usage is TRBV5-1 and J usage is TRBJ2-1, with D perhaps TRBD1 (5 bases). V was cut by 3 bases and J by 11 bases, with 21 bases left in between. The germline V gene encodes CDR1 SGHRS and CDR2 YFSETQ. There are 15 residues in the CDR3.

This chain links TRBV2 with TRBJ1-2, with 8 nucleotides matching TRBD1. Per the germline V gene, CDR1 is SNHLY and CDR2 is FYNNEI. Trimming cost V 3 bases and J 0 bases; bases outside gene matches: 9. The CDR3 runs 17 residues. The CDR3 loop reads CASSEVQGVPPNYGYTF. CDR3 sequence (DNA): TGTGCCAGCAGTGAGGTACAGGGGGTTCCCCCTAACTATGGCTACACCTTC.

The chain uses TRBV30 and TRBJ2-3, with TRBD1 as a possible D gene (5 bases). The CDR3 consists of 13 residues. The V gene lost 2 bases and the J gene lost 4 bases, with 10 bases spanning the gap. CDR1 and CDR2 (germline): GTSNPN, SVGIG (reference sequence). CDR3 region: CAWSPRVADTQYF. The DNA for the CDR3 is TGTGCCTGGAGTCCCAGGGTGGCAGATACGCAGTATTTT.

This clone was found a few times. J is TRBJ2-2 and V is TRBV7-3; D remains unclear. Germline CDR1 is SGHTA and CDR2 is FQGTGA. This CDR3 is 15 amino acids long. The V and J ends lost 5 bases and 5 bases respectively, with 15 bases between them. In nucleotides, the CDR3 is TGTGCCAGCAGCCCAGAAATTGCTGGGACCGGGGAGCTGTTTTTT. Translating gives CASSPEIAGTGELFF.

The rearrangement joins TRBV6-6 to TRBJ1-2, with 8 nucleotides matching TRBD1. The V and J ends lost 4 bases and 3 bases, in that order; junction bases with no gene match: 4. The CDR3 is 14 residues long. CDR1 and CDR2 from the germline V gene are MNHNY and SVGAGI (reference sequence). The CDR3 loop is CASSSQGVDYGYTF. CDR3 DNA sequence: TGTGCCAGCAGTTCACAGGGGGTCGACTATGGCTACACCTTC.

The chain is built from TRBV9 and TRBJ2-5; D may be TRBD1 (5 bases). Trimming pared 3 bases from V and 4 bases from J, leaving 13 bases between. The CDR3 runs to 14 residues. Looked up from germline, CDR1 is SGDLS and CDR2 is YYNGEE. The CDR3 DNA reads as TGTGCCAGCAGCGCTCAGGGTAATGCAGAGACCCAGTACTTC. This codes for CASSAQGNAETQYF.

This chain uses TRBV6-5 with TRBJ1-2; 8 bases align to TRBD1. Looked up from germline, CDR1 is MNHEY and CDR2 is SVGAGI. The CDR3 loop spans 13 amino acids. The V gene end was trimmed by 6 bases and the J gene end by 6 bases; junction bases not matched to a gene: 6. This CDR3 is CASRQQGDNGYTF. CDR3 bases: TGTGCCAGCAGACAACAGGGGGATAATGGCTACACCTTC.

The chain has TRBV6-1 and TRBJ1-2; no clear D gene. V was cut by 8 bases and J by 2 bases, with 9 bases left in between. CDR1 and CDR2 from the germline V gene are MNHNS and SASEGT. The CDR3 covers 12 residues. CDR3 DNA: TGTGCCAGCTTTGACGGGAACTATGGCTACACCTTC. Protein sequence: CASFDGNYGYTF.

The V and J genes are TRBV5-1 and TRBJ2-7, with 9 bases identical to TRBD1. The CDR3 length is 14 residues. J gave up 5 bases and V 3 bases, and 6 bases lay outside the gene matches. Germline loops: CDR1 SGHRS, CDR2 YFSETQ. The CDR3 DNA follows: TGCGCCAGCAGCTCCGGGACAGGGCAGGACGAGCAGTACTTC. It codes for CASSSGTGQDEQYF.

CDR3 DNA sequence: TGTGCCAGCAGCTTGAACAGTCGCTCAGATACGCAGTATTTT. The encoded protein is CASSLNSRSDTQYF. The rearrangement links TRBV7-3 to TRBJ2-3; D is undetermined. The CDR3 runs to 14 residues. V gave up 3 bases and J gave up 4 bases, with 11 bases separating them. Germline CDR1 reads SGHTA; CDR2 reads FQGTGA.

The chain couples TRBV9 to TRBJ2-3; TRBD1 matches at 8 bases. The CDR3 is 13 amino acids. Germline CDR1 SGDLS, CDR2 YYNGEE. The trim removed 2 bases at V and 8 bases at J, leaving 4 bases unmatched. The CDR3 loop is CASSVSQGGTQYF. CDR3 DNA: TGTGCCAGCAGCGTTTCACAGGGGGGTACGCAGTATTTT. The full variable domain, rest sourced from reference TRBV9 and TRBJ2-3, is DSGVTQTPKHLITATGQRVTLRCSPRSGDLSVYWYQQSLDQGLQFLIQYYNGEERAKGNILERFSAQQFPDLHSELNLSSLELGDSALYFCASSVSQGGTQYFGPGTRLTVL.

CDR3 protein: CASSLVQFNEQYF. The CDR3 DNA reads as TGTGCCAGCAGCTTAGTACAGTTCAACGAGCAGTACTTC. The V call is TRBV7-6, the J call TRBJ2-7; no firm D call. V dropped 1 base and J dropped 5 bases, with 9 bases sitting between them. This CDR3 contains 13 residues. CDR1 SGHVS and CDR2 FNYEAQ come from the germline V gene.

The chain carries TRBV6-5 and TRBJ1-1, with D uncertain. The CDR3 is made up of 15 amino acids. The germline V gene has CDR1 MNHEY and CDR2 SVGAGI. The V gene lost 2 bases and the J gene lost 8 bases, with 18 bases spanning the gap. CDR3 sequence: CASSYGKLVPTEAFF. The CDR3 nucleotides read TGTGCCAGCAGTTACGGGAAGCTAGTACCTACAGAAGCTTTCTTT.